Described below is a single T cell receptor beta chain sequence and its context. The antigen remains unidentified. The CDR3 runs 13 residues. V was clipped by 0 bases and J by 8 bases, with 13 bases between them. CDR1 and CDR2 (germline): GTSNPN, SVGIG (reference sequence). The record originates from a study of T cell repertoires and HLA-DP antigens. About the research overall: Donors were two male and one female, aged 18-to-29 to 60-to-69.

Deep-resolution sequencing targeted approximately 200,000 T cell genomes in pre-culture CD4+ samples. The data were produced by immunoSEQ multiplex PCR, yet TCRdb's version contains in-frame clones alone and is incomplete. Of roughly 73,000 clones listed, just under 80% were seen once; the top ten hold roughly 1.5%. Specimen: CD4+ T cells from PBMCs. This receptor was identified in a man aged 60-69 years in good health and CMV-seronegative. J is TRBJ1-2 and V is TRBV30; D may be TRBD1 (6 bases). The CDR3: CAWSVSGAEGYTF. In DNA, the CDR3 is TGTGCCTGGAGTGTCTCAGGGGCGGAAGGCTACACCTTC.